This T cell receptor (beta chain) was retrieved from a study of blood T cell repertoires in COVID-19 (dated by TCRdb to between 2020 and 2021). With regard to the full study: Collaborator samples came from the United States, Italy and Spain and covered acute and convalescent phases of COVID-19. Where available, HLA class I and class II types were taken from metadata supplied by the sample provider and were not determined by assay-based typing. The repertoires were released in a freely available public database meant as a resource for research on the immune response to SARS-CoV-2. The prospective study material was composed of cDNA or gDNA derived from T cells, B-cell-depleted T cells, or PBMCs. Samples came from the ongoing ImmuneRACE study (first 160 participants) plus 1,254 subjects from 6 global collaborators. Deeply sampled blood TCRbeta repertoires from subjects exposed to, actively infected with, or recovered from COVID-19 were included in the dataset. Nearly every sample came with metadata listing a de-identified subject ID, COVID-19 status, age in years and sex. Results and caveats for the whole study, not just this receptor: The quantity of clinical and demographic metadata differed by source and by participant and was supplied without curation.

Worth noting for this clone: What antigen it recognizes has not been identified. Nothing much larger sits one base from this clone, and base qualities are not available.

The CDR3 holds 13 amino acids from the cysteine to the phenylalanine. The read is trimmed to its CDR3 DNA, 39 bases read in frame from base 1. V was cut back by 1 base and J by 15 bases, leaving a gap of 16 bases between them. CDR1 MDHEN and CDR2 SYDVKM are derived from the germline V gene. TCRbeta CDR3 regions were amplified from genomic DNA by means of the immunoSEQ Assay, a bias-controlled multiplex PCR. The original methods were these. The number of nucleated cells in each sample was estimated from the amplification of reference gene primers within the assay. To quantify the absolute abundance of each unique TCRbeta CDR3 rearrangement, sequence reads were collapsed and filtered. For each sample, productive Simpson clonality was calculated as the square root of Simpson's diversity index over productive rearrangements. TCRdb limited this immuneACCESS table to in-frame rearrangements with V and J called. A share of clones is missing; checked studies link under half to unresolved V genes, and the rest is unexplained. Clone size and the V and J calls come from that table; the DNA yielded D and trimming. The sample records about 140,000 clones, 80% to 85% of which are singletons. The ten most abundant clones make up 8% to 9% of the sample.

At one collaborating source in Seattle, patients were enrolled during active infection and were followed longitudinally through the course of disease. The collaborating institutions used their own protocols to collect whole blood in K2EDTA tubes. For TCRbeta analysis, collaborators shipped samples as frozen whole blood, isolated PBMCs, or DNA extracted from either of those sample types. The rearranged chain carries TRBV28 and TRBJ2-1; TRBD1 is perhaps the D gene, given 6 matching bases. The origin of this receptor is a man younger than 40 with COVID-19, enrolled during active disease. The sequencing input was peripheral blood. CDR3 loop: CASSLYRVAGAFF. The nucleotide sequence is TGTGCCAGCAGTTTATATAGGGTAGCAGGGGCGTTCTTC.